The entry below describes one T cell receptor beta chain. In the original workflow: The assay estimated nucleated cells by amplifying reference gene primers. Assay: immunoSEQ multiplex PCR; the TCRdb copy retains only in-frame clones and omits some. V and J calls and clone size follow that table, whereas D and trimming were derived from the DNA. The repertoire holds 130,000 to 150,000 clones, 80% to 90% seen once, with 13% in the top ten. Patients of the Seattle cohort, enrolled during active infection, were followed longitudinally. This sample was taken from a study of blood T cell repertoires in COVID-19. Study information: The United States, Italy and Spain supplied acute and convalescent COVID-19 samples. The analysed material was cDNA or gDNA that came from T cells, B-cell-depleted T cells, or PBMCs.

Trimming took off 11 bases at V and 2 bases at J, with 13 bases between the two ends. The germline CDR1 and CDR2 sequences are MNHNS and SASEGT. The CDR3 length is 13 residues. The sample comprised peripheral blood. The sequence was collected from a man younger than 30 with COVID-19, enrolled during active disease. The chain has TRBV6-1 and TRBJ1-5; weak D call: TRBD1 (5 bases). The DNA of the CDR3 is TGTGCCGGCCAGGGAAATGGCAATCAGCCCCAGCATTTT. It codes for CAGQGNGNQPQHF.